This TCR beta chain appears in the sequencing data of a study of T cells in Graves' hyperthyroidism and ophthalmopathy. For the study at large: Peripheral blood was taken when the disease was first diagnosed, before any treatment began.

Patients aged 18 to 65 had newly diagnosed hyperthyroidism that had lasted under 2 months. RNA transcripts were the template for amplifying TCR beta CDR3 regions. An initial round of RT-PCR targeting the TCR CDR3 relied on the HTBI primer set. TCRdb reprocessed the multiplex PCR reads via MiXCR and lists one record per CDR3 protein. The repertoire holds a few hundred thousand distinct CDR3 sequences, with around 20% as singletons. In the case of this clonotype: This may arise from a read error, as a much more abundant clone is one base away.

The CDR3 runs 13 residues. Germline-derived CDR1 and CDR2 are MNHEY and SMNVEV (reference sequence). The chain uses TRBV27 and TRBJ1-2; D not certain. The sequencing sample was made of blood. The TCR was taken from a man aged 40-49 years with Graves' hyperthyroidism. The CDR3 reads CASGFLGRYGYTF. CDR3 nucleotides: TGTGCCAGCGGTTTCTTGGGGAGGTATGGCTACACCTTC.